These 19 T cell receptor beta chains share one sample of origin, sequenced in a study of T cells in Graves' hyperthyroidism and ophthalmopathy. Amplified TCR beta CDR3 regions came from RNA transcripts. The HTBI primer set drove a first-round RT-PCR of the TCR CDR3. One entry per CDR3 protein results from TCRdb running MiXCR on the multiplex PCR reads. The repertoire includes 550,000 to 650,000 distinct CDR3 sequences, roughly 14% of them detected once, and roughly 5.7% sits in the top ten. Sequenced input: blood. These TCRs come from a woman under 40 with Graves' hyperthyroidism that later progressed to Graves' ophthalmopathy.

The V call is TRBV30, the J call TRBJ1-2; D gene unclear. The CDR3 sequence is 13 residues long. V lost 0 bases, J lost 7 bases, and 12 bases lay in between. Germline V lookup: CDR1 GTSNPN, CDR2 SVGIG (reference sequence). CDR3 sequence reads: CAWSVNEGAGYTF. CDR3 coding DNA: TGTGCCTGGAGTGTGAATGAGGGTGCTGGCTACACCTTC.

V is TRBV19 and J is TRBJ2-7, with TRBD1 matching over 7 bases. Germline V gene sequence: CDR1 LNHDA, CDR2 SQIVND (reference sequence). The CDR3 extends over 16 amino acids. Trimming removed 4 bases from V and 2 bases from J; junction bases left unmatched: 11. The CDR3 nucleotides read TGTGCCAGTAGTACCCCGACAGGGACGGGCACCTACGAGCAGTACTTC. Translation gives CASSTPTGTGTYEQYF.

This clonotype turned up a few times. The V and J genes are TRBV5-1 and TRBJ2-7; the match to TRBD2 covers 8 bases. The CDR3 spans 15 residues. The junction had 7 bases not matched to a gene; V was cut back by 4 bases and J by 1 base. Germline V CDR1 and CDR2: SGHRS, YFSETQ. CDR3 coding DNA: TGCGCCAGCAGCCCTACTAGCGGTAAATCCTACGAGCAGTACTTC. Its translation is CASSPTSGKSYEQYF.

This clonotype was seen at least ten times. The chain couples TRBV5-1 to TRBJ2-7; D is possibly TRBD1 (5 bases). The length of the CDR3 is 16 residues. Germline-derived CDR1 and CDR2 are SGHRS and YFSETQ. Trimming pared 3 bases from V and 5 bases from J, leaving 21 bases between. The CDR3 protein is CASSYLTDQIHHEQYF. The DNA of the CDR3 is TGCGCCAGCAGCTATTTGACAGACCAAATTCATCACGAGCAGTACTTC.

The chain links TRBV19 to TRBJ1-2, with 8 bases identical to TRBD1. Germline assignment: CDR1 LNHDA and CDR2 SQIVND (reference sequence). With 4 bases clipped from V and 5 bases from J, the junction kept 12 bases outside the gene matches. The CDR3 spans 16 residues. This chain's CDR3 is CASSKGQEYHEYGYTF. DNA for the CDR3: TGTGCCAGTAGTAAGGGACAGGAATACCATGAATATGGCTACACCTTC.

This clonotype was seen repeatedly, ten times or more. The chain employs TRBV6-2 or TRBV6-3 and TRBJ2-5, with D perhaps given as TRBD1 or TRBD2 (5 bases each). V lost 6 bases and J 5 bases, leaving 22 bases between the germline ends. This CDR3 is 16 amino acids long. From germline, CDR1 is MNHEY and CDR2 SVGEGT. This chain's CDR3 is CASRILVATGRETQYF. In nucleotides, the CDR3 is TGTGCCAGCAGAATCCTCGTCGCAACGGGGCGGGAGACCCAGTACTTC.

This clonotype was observed at least ten times. Germline is not matched at one junction end, which may reflect a read error. This sequence joins TRBV7-2 and TRBJ1-1; TRBD1 might be the D (6 bases). CDR1 and CDR2 (germline): SGHTA, FQGNSA. The CDR3 spans 13 residues. The CDR3 protein is CASRLEGETEAFF. In nucleotides, the CDR3 is TGTGCCAGCAGGTTAGAGGGGGAGACTGAAGCTTTCTTT.

This clonotype showed up many times. The V call is TRBV3-1, the J call TRBJ2-1; possible D gene TRBD2, 6 bases. CDR3 length: 12 residues. V was cut by 7 bases and J by 4 bases, with 8 bases left in between. From germline, CDR1 is LGHDT and CDR2 YNNKEL (reference sequence). In nucleotides, the CDR3 is TGTGCCAGCACAGGGACTTACAATGAGCAGTTCTTC. Translated, it gives CASTGTYNEQFF.

This clonotype was detected a few times. Germline and junction disagree at one end, which may indicate a read error. The chain employs TRBV30 and TRBJ2-3; the D gene is possibly TRBD2 (5 bases). The CDR3 has 13 residues. Germline loops: CDR1 GTSNPN, CDR2 SVGIG (reference sequence). In DNA, the CDR3 is TGTGCCCGGAGACTACCTAGCACAGATACGCAGTATTTT. Translation: CARRLPSTDTQYF. The variable domain in full, with the rest retrieved from reference TRBV30 and TRBJ2-3, is SQTIHQWPATLVQPVGSPLSLECTVEGTSNPNLYWYRQAAGRGLQLLFYSVGIGQISSEVPQNLSASRPQDRQFILSSKKLLLSDSGFYLCARRLPSTDTQYFGPGTRLTVL.

Regarding this clonotype: Germline and junction disagree at one end, which may indicate a read error. The rearrangement joins TRBV11-3 to TRBJ2-7; 11 bases are a match to TRBD1. The V gene's germline CDR1 is SGHNT and CDR2 YENEEA. The CDR3 length is 14 residues. CDR3 in amino acids: CASSQTGTGGEQYF. In DNA form, the CDR3 reads TGCGCCAGCAGCCAGACCGGGACAGGGGGCGAGCAGTACTTC.

This clonotype was seen many times. The genes are TRBV24-1 and TRBJ2-7; no firm D call. This CDR3 is built from 11 residues. CDR1 is KGHDR and CDR2 is SFDVKD in the germline V gene. V was trimmed by 10 bases and J by 2 bases, leaving 8 bases between them. CDR3 loop: CATATTYEQYF. The CDR3 DNA follows: TGTGCCACGGCCACTACCTACGAGCAGTACTTC.

This clonotype appeared many times. The rearrangement links TRBV2 to TRBJ1-6; 7 bases are a match to TRBD1. The CDR3 covers 10 residues. V dropped 6 bases and J dropped 18; count of bases not matched to a gene: 5. The germline V gene encodes CDR1 SNHLY and CDR2 FYNNEI. The CDR3 loop is CASRWDSDHF. The CDR3 DNA follows: TGTGCCAGCAGGTGGGACAGCGACCACTTT.

This rearrangement joins TRBV18 to TRBJ2-1; D possibly corresponds to TRBD2 (6 bases). This CDR3 is 14 amino acids long. Germline V CDR1 and CDR2: KGHSH, LQKENI. The V end was cut by 1 base, the J end by 10 bases, with 14 bases between. The CDR3 bases are TGTGCCAGCTCACCACGGGGGGAGCCCACGGAGCAGTTCTTC. It specifies CASSPRGEPTEQFF. The full variable domain, rest sourced from reference TRBV18 and TRBJ2-1, is NAGVMQNPRHLVRRRGQEARLRCSPMKGHSHVYWYRQLPEEGLKFMVYLQKENIIDESGMPKERFSAEFPKEGPSILRIQQVVRGDSAAYFCASSPRGEPTEQFFGPGTRLTVL.

This clonotype has ten or more counts. J is TRBJ1-5 and V is TRBV27; D call uncertain. The CDR3 has 12 amino acids. Germline V gene data show CDR1 as MNHEY and CDR2 as SMNVEV (reference sequence). Trimming removed 8 bases at V and 5 bases at J, with 10 bases between. CDR3 protein: CASGAVHQPQHF. The CDR3 region has the DNA TGTGCCAGCGGCGCGGTCCATCAGCCCCAGCATTTT.

For this clonotype: A much more abundant neighbour one base away suggests this may be a read error. CDR3 protein: CASSLGVNLETGNHPQHF. The CDR3 DNA reads TGTGCCAGCAGCTTAGGGGTTAATCTTGAGACGGGGAATCATCCCCAGCATTTT. V and J are TRBV7-9 and TRBJ1-5; D unclear. Germline CDR1 and CDR2: SEHNR and FQNEAQ (reference sequence). The CDR3 has 18 amino acids.

This clonotype was detected many times. The V gene is TRBV11-2, the J gene TRBJ1-2, with 7 bases that match TRBD1. CDR1 and CDR2 from the germline V gene are SGHAT and FQNNGV. Unmatched junction bases numbered 6, after V lost 8 bases and J lost 3 bases. The CDR3 contains 13 residues. This CDR3 is CASGPGTDYGYTF. For the CDR3, the DNA is TGTGCCAGCGGTCCCGGGACAGACTATGGCTACACCTTC.

This clonotype appeared many times. The chain combines TRBV12-3 or TRBV12-4 with TRBJ1-3; 8 nucleotides match TRBD1. J was trimmed by 0 bases and V by 2 bases; bases with no gene match: 15. This CDR3 region has 20 residues. CDR3 loop: CASSLRPGGVWSFSGNTIYF. The CDR3 coding sequence is TGTGCCAGCAGTTTAAGACCAGGGGGCGTGTGGTCCTTCTCTGGAAACACCATATATTTT.

This clonotype was seen many times. V usage is TRBV27 and J usage is TRBJ2-1; TRBD2 is a possible D gene (6 bases). This CDR3 spans 15 amino acids. The ends were cut back, 7 bases at V and 2 bases at J, with 15 bases in the middle. Germline loops: CDR1 MNHEY, CDR2 SMNVEV (reference sequence). The DNA of the CDR3 is TGTGCCAGCAATATCATGGCGGGACCCTACAATGAGCAGTTCTTC. Protein sequence: CASNIMAGPYNEQFF.

The V gene is TRBV19, the J gene TRBJ2-3; D gene unclear. The CDR3 sequence is 15 residues long. With 7 bases removed from V and 0 bases from J, the gap between germline ends came to 14 bases. CDR1 and CDR2 (germline): LNHDA, SQIVND (reference sequence). CDR3 DNA sequence: TGTGCCAGTACTGAAGGTCAGTTTAGCACAGATACGCAGTATTTT. Translated: CASTEGQFSTDTQYF. The variable domain in full, with the rest retrieved from reference TRBV19 and TRBJ2-3, is DGGITQSPKYLFRKEGQNVTLSCEQNLNHDAMYWYRQDPGQGLRLIYYSQIVNDFQKGDIAEGYSVSREKKESFPLTVTSAQKNPTAFYLCASTEGQFSTDTQYFGPGTRLTVL.